The T cell receptor beta chain described here comes from a study of blood T cell repertoires in COVID-19. Whole-study context: Spain, Italy and the United States supplied samples that represented acute and convalescent COVID-19. PBMCs, B-cell-depleted T cells, or T cells were the source of the cDNA or gDNA that made up the material.

How the authors handled the data: Reference gene primer amplification gave estimated nucleated cell counts. Only in-frame clones appear in the TCRdb table, and some are missing; sequencing was by immunoSEQ multiplex PCR. V and J calls plus clone size are reproduced from that table; the DNA served to infer D and trimming. The sample includes tens of thousands of clones, about 91% of them seen just once. The CDR3 length is 15 residues. CDR1 is LNHDA, CDR2 SQIVND, per germline (reference sequence). The V segment lost 4 bases and the J segment 5 bases; nucleotides outside the gene matches: 7. Sequencing was carried out using peripheral blood. This receptor was identified in a woman in her 70s with acute or convalescent COVID-19. The chain recombines TRBV19 with TRBJ2-1, with 8 bases lining up with TRBD2. The CDR3 bases are TGTGCCAGTAGTACAAGCGGGAGTTGGGACAATGAGCAGTTCTTC. Its translation is CASSTSGSWDNEQFF.